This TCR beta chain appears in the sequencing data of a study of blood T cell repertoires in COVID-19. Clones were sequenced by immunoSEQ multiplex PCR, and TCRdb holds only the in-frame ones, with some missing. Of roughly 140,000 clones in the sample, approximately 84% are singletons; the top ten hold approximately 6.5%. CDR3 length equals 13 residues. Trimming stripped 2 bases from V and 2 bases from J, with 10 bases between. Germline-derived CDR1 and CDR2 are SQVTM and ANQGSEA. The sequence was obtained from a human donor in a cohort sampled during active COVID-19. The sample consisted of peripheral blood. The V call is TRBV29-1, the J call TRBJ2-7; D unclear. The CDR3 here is CSVESPTTYEQYF. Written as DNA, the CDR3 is TGCAGCGTTGAAAGTCCAACAACCTACGAGCAGTACTTC.